A selection of T cell receptor beta chains follows, all from one sample in a study of beta chain features in type 1 diabetes. The assay was immunoSEQ multiplex PCR, and TCRdb's table has in-frame clones only and misses some. This table holds 200,000 to 250,000 clones, roughly 15% found once. Sequenced material: naive CD4+ T cells from blood. These receptors were collected from a middle-aged woman in good health. The CDR3 runs from the conserved cysteine through the conserved F or W. Each record gives: clone size, J gene, D gene, V gene, CDR3 protein, CDR3 DNA. A D gene is named only where the DNA matches it firmly. Not all rows give a size; the values are once, few, many and, for expanded clones, a class.

size: few
J: TRBJ2-3
D: TRBD2
V: TRBV27
CDR3: CASSFLAGEHTDTQYF
DNA: TGTGCCAGCAGCTTTCTAGCGGGGGAGCACACAGATACGCAGTATTTT

size: .
J: TRBJ1-2
D: .
V: TRBV10-3
CDR3: CAISESYTIYGYTF
DNA: TGTGCCATCAGTGAGTCTTACACTATCTATGGCTACACCTTC

size: .
J: TRBJ2-3
D: TRBD2
V: TRBV7-9
CDR3: CASSPISGGSDTQYF
DNA: TGTGCCAGCAGCCCCATCAGCGGGGGATCAGATACGCAGTATTTT

size: few
J: TRBJ2-7
D: TRBD1
V: TRBV5-1
CDR3: CASSLDGDRGRPEQYF
DNA: TGCGCCAGCAGCTTGGATGGGGACAGGGGGCGGCCCGAGCAGTACTTC

size: .
J: TRBJ2-3
D: TRBD1
V: TRBV9
CDR3: CASSPSDRADTQYF
DNA: TGTGCCAGCAGCCCGTCGGACAGGGCAGATACGCAGTATTTT

size: .
J: TRBJ1-2
D: .
V: TRBV6-5
CDR3: CASRHRQAYGYTF
DNA: TGTGCCAGCAGACACAGACAGGCCTATGGCTACACCTTC

size: .
J: TRBJ2-3
D: TRBD2
V: TRBV6-5
CDR3: CASSYSGSGQDTQYF
DNA: TGTGCCAGCAGTTACTCGGGTAGCGGGCAGGATACGCAGTATTTT

size: .
J: TRBJ2-3
D: .
V: TRBV29-1
CDR3: CSVAQGLSTDTQYF
DNA: TGCAGCGTTGCACAGGGTCTAAGCACAGATACGCAGTATTTT

size: few
J: TRBJ2-5
D: TRBD1
V: TRBV5-1
CDR3: CASSLEVTGGETQYF
DNA: TGCGCCAGCAGCTTGGAGGTTACAGGGGGAGAGACCCAGTACTTC

size: .
J: TRBJ2-3
D: TRBD2
V: TRBV5-1
CDR3: CASSLDTSGGTTDTQYF
DNA: TGCGCCAGCAGCTTGGATACTAGCGGGGGCACCACAGATACGCAGTATTTT

size: few
J: TRBJ1-4
D: .
V: TRBV7-9
CDR3: CASRAGSRPNEKLFF
DNA: TGTGCCAGCAGAGCAGGGTCGCGTCCTAATGAAAAACTGTTTTTT

size: .
J: TRBJ2-7
D: TRBD2
V: TRBV5-1
CDR3: CASSQLAGNAYEQYF
DNA: TGCGCCAGCAGCCAATTAGCGGGGAATGCCTACGAGCAGTACTTC

size: few
J: TRBJ2-7
D: .
V: TRBV15
CDR3: CATSRNPGIPYEQYF
DNA: TGTGCCACCAGCAGGAATCCAGGGATTCCCTACGAGCAGTACTTC

size: few
J: TRBJ2-5
D: TRBD1
V: TRBV6-5
CDR3: CASSPDRGPSETQYF
DNA: TGTGCCAGCAGTCCCGACAGGGGGCCTTCGGAGACCCAGTACTTC

size: .
J: TRBJ1-5
D: .
V: TRBV7-2
CDR3: CASSLYEGNQPQHF
DNA: TGTGCCAGCAGCTTATACGAGGGTAATCAGCCCCAGCATTTT

size: many
J: TRBJ2-1
D: .
V: TRBV29-1
CDR3: CSVDAGGAQYNEQFF
DNA: TGCAGCGTTGACGCGGGCGGGGCACAGTACAATGAGCAGTTCTTC

size: few
J: TRBJ2-5
D: TRBD1
V: TRBV19
CDR3: CASSTGQGVETQYF
DNA: TGTGCCAGTAGTACAGGACAGGGAGTGGAGACCCAGTACTTC

size: .
J: TRBJ2-1
D: TRBD1
V: TRBV18
CDR3: CASSLQGVIGNEQFF
DNA: TGTGCCAGCTCATTGCAGGGGGTTATTGGCAATGAGCAGTTCTTC

size: few
J: TRBJ2-7
D: .
V: TRBV28
CDR3: CASRHRAYEQYF
DNA: TGTGCCAGCAGGCACCGGGCCTACGAGCAGTACTTC

size: few
J: TRBJ2-7
D: .
V: TRBV6-1
CDR3: CASSGQGSHEQYF
DNA: TGTGCCAGCAGTGGGCAGGGGAGCCACGAGCAGTACTTC

size: .
J: TRBJ2-3
D: .
V: TRBV2
CDR3: CASTNLADTQYF
DNA: TGTGCCAGCACTAACCTAGCCGATACGCAGTATTTT

size: .
J: TRBJ2-7
D: .
V: TRBV18
CDR3: CASSPFSQGYEQYF
DNA: TGTGCCAGCTCACCTTTTTCACAGGGCTACGAGCAGTACTTC